Each of the 13 T cell receptor beta chains below was sequenced from the same sample in a study of T cell responses to AZD1222 COVID-19 vaccine. TCRdb keeps only in-frame clones here, not all; method: immunoSEQ multiplex PCR. The table records around 73,000 clones, approximately 92% of them present only once. Sequences were derived from peripheral blood, sampled 28 days after the second AZD1222 dose. These TCRs come from an adult who received the AZD1222 COVID-19 vaccine.

The rearrangement uses TRBV4-2 and TRBJ2-1; 9 nucleotides align to TRBD1. CDR3 size: 15 residues. CDR1 LGHNA and CDR2 YNFKEQ come from the germline V gene. Trimming removed 4 bases from V and 8 bases from J; junction bases left unmatched: 9. The DNA of the CDR3 is TGTGCCAGCAGCCCCTCAGCACAGGGGGCGTATGAGCAGTTCTTC. Its translation is CASSPSAQGAYEQFF.

This sequence joins TRBV28 and TRBJ1-2; tentative D call: TRBD1 (5 bases). CDR1 is MDHEN and CDR2 is SYDVKM in the germline V gene. This CDR3 has 18 residues. V was trimmed by 3 bases and J by 6 bases, leaving 26 bases between them. CDR3 sequence: CASSLVGGLGAGKDGYTF. CDR3 nucleotide sequence: TGTGCCAGCAGTTTGGTGGGGGGTCTCGGGGCCGGGAAGGATGGCTACACCTTC.

The CDR3 DNA is TGTGCCAGCAGCTTAGGGGATACAGGGGTTGAGACCCAGTACTTC. This encodes CASSLGDTGVETQYF. This chain links TRBV7-9 with TRBJ2-5, with 7 bases identical to TRBD1. CDR3 size: 15 residues. Germline V gene sequence: CDR1 SEHNR, CDR2 FQNEAQ (reference sequence). With V trimmed by 1 base and J by 5 bases, 7 bases remained unmatched. The whole variable domain, filled in from reference TRBV7-9 and TRBJ2-5, reads DTGVSQNPRHKITKRGQNVTFRCDPISEHNRLYWYRQTLGQGPEFLTYFQNEAQLEKSRLLSDRFSAERPKGSFSTLEIQRTEQGDSAMYLCASSLGDTGVETQYFGPGTRLLVL.

The chain combines TRBV2 with TRBJ2-1; TRBD1 agrees at 8 bases. Germline V gives CDR1 SNHLY, CDR2 FYNNEI. The CDR3 sequence is 15 residues long. V dropped 5 bases and J dropped 0; count of bases not matched to a gene: 3. The CDR3 DNA reads TGTGCCAGCAGTCGACAGGGGATCTCCTACAATGAGCAGTTCTTC. Translation: CASSRQGISYNEQFF. Together with reference TRBV2 and TRBJ2-1, the CDR3 gives the full variable domain: EPEVTQTPSHQVTQMGQEVILRCVPISNHLYFYWYRQILGQKVEFLVSFYNNEISEKSEIFDDQFSVERPDGSNFTLKIRSTKLEDSAMYFCASSRQGISYNEQFFGPGTRLTVL.

The rearrangement links TRBV10-3 to TRBJ2-2; 9 bases agree with TRBD1. J lost 4 bases, V lost 6 bases, and 6 bases had no gene match. Germline CDR1 and CDR2: ENHRY and SYGVKD. This CDR3 is built from 15 residues. The CDR3 sequence is CAISGGTGFTGELFF. CDR3 DNA: TGTGCCATCAGCGGAGGGACAGGGTTCACCGGGGAGCTGTTTTTT.

This chain uses TRBV9 with TRBJ2-1, with 9 bases matching TRBD1. The CDR3 totals 16 residues. CDR1 SGDLS and CDR2 YYNGEE come from the germline V gene. The ends lost 0 bases at V and 2 bases at J; junction bases unmatched: 3. In nucleotides, the CDR3 is TGTGCCAGCAGCGTAGTTACAGGGGGCCCCTACAATGAGCAGTTCTTC. Protein product: CASSVVTGGPYNEQFF. The full variable domain, its missing parts supplied by reference TRBV9 and TRBJ2-1, is DSGVTQTPKHLITATGQRVTLRCSPRSGDLSVYWYQQSLDQGLQFLIQYYNGEERAKGNILERFSAQQFPDLHSELNLSSLELGDSALYFCASSVVTGGPYNEQFFGPGTRLTVL.

This chain uses TRBV27 with TRBJ1-5, with no clear D. V was pared by 2 bases and J by 2 bases, with 4 bases between. Germline V gene lookup returns CDR1 MNHEY and CDR2 SMNVEV (reference sequence). This CDR3 is 13 amino acids long. The CDR3: CASSLVGNQPQHF. The CDR3, as DNA: TGTGCCAGCAGTTTAGTGGGCAATCAGCCCCAGCATTTT.

This chain connects TRBV9 to TRBJ1-3, with D unresolved. Germline CDR1 and CDR2: SGDLS and YYNGEE. This CDR3 comprises 14 residues. Trimming removed 6 bases at V and 4 bases at J, with 14 bases between. CDR3 sequence reads: CASTRWESGNTIYF. CDR3 DNA sequence: TGTGCCAGCACCCGCTGGGAATCCGGAAACACCATATATTTT.

The chain has TRBV21-1 and TRBJ2-3; the DNA was not used to check the table's D call, TRBD2. TRBV21-1 is a recognized pseudogene. There are 16 residues in the CDR3. As DNA, the CDR3 is TGTGCCAGCAGCCGATCTAGCGGGAGGGTATTAGATACGCAGTATTTT. Translated: CASSRSSGRVLDTQYF.

The rearrangement uses TRBV27 and TRBJ1-5; 10 bases are shared with TRBD1. This CDR3 contains 15 residues. Germline-derived CDR1 and CDR2 are MNHEY and SMNVEV (reference sequence). J was trimmed by 4 bases and V by 6 bases; bases with no gene match: 6. CDR3 residues: CASSRGTGVNQPQHF. The CDR3 DNA reads TGTGCCAGCAGCCGGGGGACAGGGGTTAATCAGCCCCAGCATTTT.

CDR3 sequence (DNA): TGTGCCAGTAGTTATGGCAGGGCTGATCAGCCCCAGCATTTT. Protein sequence: CASSYGRADQPQHF. J is TRBJ1-5 and V is TRBV19; perhaps TRBD1 as D (5 bases). This CDR3 contains 14 residues. The V gene lost 5 bases and the J gene lost 5 bases, with 13 bases spanning the gap. Germline CDR1 reads LNHDA; CDR2 reads SQIVND (reference sequence).

The rearrangement links TRBV30 to TRBJ1-6; TRBD1 might be the D (5 bases). CDR3 size: 13 residues. The germline V gene has CDR1 GTSNPN and CDR2 SVGIG (reference sequence). With 1 base removed from V and 6 bases from J, the gap between germline ends came to 7 bases. CDR3 residues: CAWSGQFNSPLHF. The CDR3 region has the DNA TGTGCCTGGAGTGGACAGTTTAATTCACCCCTCCACTTT.

V and J are TRBV5-6 and TRBJ2-5; TRBD1 matches at 10 bases. CDR1 is SGHDT, CDR2 YYEEEE, per germline. Unmatched junction bases numbered 8, after V lost 4 bases and J lost 5 bases. This CDR3 has 15 residues. CDR3 DNA sequence: TGTGCCAGCAGCGTTGACAGGGGGCGCGGGGAGACCCAGTACTTC. As protein: CASSVDRGRGETQYF. Drawing the rest from reference TRBV5-6 and TRBJ2-5, the complete variable domain is DAGVTQSPTHLIKTRGQQVTLRCSPKSGHDTVSWYQQALGQGPQFIFQYYEEEERQRGNFPDRFSGHQFPNYSSELNVNALLLGDSALYLCASSVDRGRGETQYFGPGTRLLVL.